This T cell receptor beta chain was obtained from a study of PD-1 blockade in classical Hodgkin lymphoma. This CDR3 comprises 16 residues. Germline-derived CDR1 and CDR2 are SGHNT and YYREEE (reference sequence). J gave up 5 bases and V 4 bases, and 6 bases lay outside the gene matches. Repertoires were generated with immunoSEQ multiplex PCR, while TCRdb's copy carries only in-frame clones and drops some. The sample lists around 17,000 clones, over 75% seen once, with 6.9% in the top ten. Documented time point: newly diagnosed, previously untreated cHL patient sample. The chain employs TRBV5-4 and TRBJ2-2, with 12 bases matching TRBD2. Sequencing was performed on peripheral blood mononuclear cells (PBMCs). This clonotype originated in a human donor with classical Hodgkin lymphoma. CDR3 sequence (DNA): TGTGCCAGCAGCCCGTCCGGGACTAGCGGGACCGGGGAGCTGTTTTTT. It specifies CASSPSGTSGTGELFF. Looking up the rest from reference TRBV5-4 and TRBJ2-2 gives the full variable domain: ETGVTQSPTHLIKTRGQQVTLRCSSQSGHNTVSWYQQALGQGPQFIFQYYREEENGRGNFPPRFSGLQFPNYSSELNVNALELDDSALYLCASSPSGTSGTGELFFGEGSRLTVL.